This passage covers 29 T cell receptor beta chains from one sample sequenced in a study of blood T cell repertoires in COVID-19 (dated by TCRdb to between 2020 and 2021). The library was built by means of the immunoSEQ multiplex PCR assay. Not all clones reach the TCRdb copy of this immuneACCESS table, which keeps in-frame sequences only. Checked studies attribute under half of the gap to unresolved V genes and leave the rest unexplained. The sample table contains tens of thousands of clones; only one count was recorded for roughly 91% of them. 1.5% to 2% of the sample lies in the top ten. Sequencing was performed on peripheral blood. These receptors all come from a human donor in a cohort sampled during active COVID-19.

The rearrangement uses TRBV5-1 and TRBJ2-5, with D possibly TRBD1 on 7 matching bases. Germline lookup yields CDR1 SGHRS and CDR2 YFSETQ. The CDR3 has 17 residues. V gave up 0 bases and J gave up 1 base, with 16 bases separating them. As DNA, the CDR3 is TGCGCCAGCAGCTTGGGCGAAGGGGGCGGGGTCCAAGAGACCCAGTACTTC. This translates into CASSLGEGGGVQETQYF. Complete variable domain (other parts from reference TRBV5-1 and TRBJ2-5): KAGVTQTPRYLIKTRGQQVTLSCSPISGHRSVSWYQQTPGQGLQFLFEYFSETQRNKGNFPGRFSGRQFSNSRSEMNVSTLELGDSALYLCASSLGEGGGVQETQYFGPGTRLLVL.

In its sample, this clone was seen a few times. The CDR3 reads CASSFSGTGFYEQYF. The CDR3, as DNA: TGTGCCAGCAGTTTCTCCGGGACAGGGTTCTACGAGCAGTACTTC. V usage is TRBV27 and J usage is TRBJ2-7; 9 positions match TRBD1. Germline V gives CDR1 MNHEY, CDR2 SMNVEV (reference sequence). The CDR3 has 15 residues. V was pared by 3 bases and J by 3 bases, with 6 bases of the junction left unmatched.

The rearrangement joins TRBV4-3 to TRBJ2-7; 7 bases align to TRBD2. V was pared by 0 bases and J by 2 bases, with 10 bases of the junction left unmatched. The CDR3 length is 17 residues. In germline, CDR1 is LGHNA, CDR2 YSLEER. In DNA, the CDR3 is TGCGCCAGCAGCCAAGAACTATCGGGGGGAGACCCCTACGAGCAGTACTTC. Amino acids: CASSQELSGGDPYEQYF.

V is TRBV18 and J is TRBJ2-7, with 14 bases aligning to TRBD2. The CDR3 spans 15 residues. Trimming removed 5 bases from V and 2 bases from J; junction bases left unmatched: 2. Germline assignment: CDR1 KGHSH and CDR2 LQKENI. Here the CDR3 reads CASSGTSGGTYEQYF. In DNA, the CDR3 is TGTGCCAGCTCAGGGACTAGCGGGGGTACCTACGAGCAGTACTTC.

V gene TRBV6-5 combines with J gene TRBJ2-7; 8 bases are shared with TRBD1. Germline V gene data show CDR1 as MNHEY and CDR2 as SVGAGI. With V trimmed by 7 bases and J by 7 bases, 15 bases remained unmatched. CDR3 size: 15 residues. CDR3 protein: CASTSNTGGTGEQYF. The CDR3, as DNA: TGTGCCAGCACCTCTAACACAGGGGGGACGGGAGAGCAGTACTTC.

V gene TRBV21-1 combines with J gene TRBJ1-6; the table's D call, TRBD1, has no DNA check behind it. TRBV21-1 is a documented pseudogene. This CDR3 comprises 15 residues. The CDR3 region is CASSPTQDYNSPLHF. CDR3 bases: TGTGCCAGCAGCCCCACACAGGACTATAATTCACCCCTCCACTTT.

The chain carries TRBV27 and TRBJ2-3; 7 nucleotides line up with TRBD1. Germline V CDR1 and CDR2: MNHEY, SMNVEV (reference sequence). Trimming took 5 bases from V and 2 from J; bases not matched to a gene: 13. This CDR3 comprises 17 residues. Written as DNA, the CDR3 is TGTGCCAGCAGTCGGATAGCACAGGGGCTCCTCACAGATACGCAGTATTTT. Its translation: CASSRIAQGLLTDTQYF.

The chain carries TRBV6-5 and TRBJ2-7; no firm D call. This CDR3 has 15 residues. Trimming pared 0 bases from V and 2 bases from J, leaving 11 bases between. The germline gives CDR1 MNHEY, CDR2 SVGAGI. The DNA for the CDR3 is TGTGCCAGCAGTTACTCGAATCCAGCGCCCTACGAGCAGTACTTC. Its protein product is CASSYSNPAPYEQYF.

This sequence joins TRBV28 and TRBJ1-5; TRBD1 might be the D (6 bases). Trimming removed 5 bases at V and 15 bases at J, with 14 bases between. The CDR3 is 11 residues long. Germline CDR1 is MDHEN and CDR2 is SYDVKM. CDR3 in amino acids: CASSITGTSHF. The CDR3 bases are TGTGCCAGCAGTATTACAGGGACCTCGCATTTT.

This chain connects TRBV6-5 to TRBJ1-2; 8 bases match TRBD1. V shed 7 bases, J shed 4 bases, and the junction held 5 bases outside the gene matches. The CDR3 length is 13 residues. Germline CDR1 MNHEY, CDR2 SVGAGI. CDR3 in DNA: TGTGCCAGCACCTCCGGACAGGGCTATGGCTACACCTTC. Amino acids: CASTSGQGYGYTF.

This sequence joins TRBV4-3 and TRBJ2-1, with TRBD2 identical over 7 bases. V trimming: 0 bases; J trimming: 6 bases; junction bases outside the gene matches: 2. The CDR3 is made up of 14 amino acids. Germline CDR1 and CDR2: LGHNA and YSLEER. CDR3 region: CASSQDPGGNEQFF. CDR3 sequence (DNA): TGCGCCAGCAGCCAAGACCCGGGGGGCAATGAGCAGTTCTTC.

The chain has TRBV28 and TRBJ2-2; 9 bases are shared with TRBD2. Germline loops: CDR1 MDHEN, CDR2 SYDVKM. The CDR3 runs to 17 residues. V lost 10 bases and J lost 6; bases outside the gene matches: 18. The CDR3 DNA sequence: TGTGCCACGGAGATAGCGGGAGCTGGCTTGGGTGCCGGGGAGCTGTTTTTT. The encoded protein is CATEIAGAGLGAGELFF.

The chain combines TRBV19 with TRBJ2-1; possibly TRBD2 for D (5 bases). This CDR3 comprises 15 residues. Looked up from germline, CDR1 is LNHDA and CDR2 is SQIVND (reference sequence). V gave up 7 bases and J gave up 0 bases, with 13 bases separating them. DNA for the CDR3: TGTGCCAGTACCAAGACTAAAAGCTCCTACAATGAGCAGTTCTTC. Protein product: CASTKTKSSYNEQFF. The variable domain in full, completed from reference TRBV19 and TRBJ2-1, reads DGGITQSPKYLFRKEGQNVTLSCEQNLNHDAMYWYRQDPGQGLRLIYYSQIVNDFQKGDIAEGYSVSREKKESFPLTVTSAQKNPTAFYLCASTKTKSSYNEQFFGPGTRLTVL.

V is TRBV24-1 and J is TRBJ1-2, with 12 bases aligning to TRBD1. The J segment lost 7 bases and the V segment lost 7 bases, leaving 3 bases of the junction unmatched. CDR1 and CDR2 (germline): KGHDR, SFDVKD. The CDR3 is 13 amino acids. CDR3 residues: CATRGQGARGYTF. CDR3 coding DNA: TGTGCCACCAGGGGACAGGGGGCGCGTGGCTACACCTTC.

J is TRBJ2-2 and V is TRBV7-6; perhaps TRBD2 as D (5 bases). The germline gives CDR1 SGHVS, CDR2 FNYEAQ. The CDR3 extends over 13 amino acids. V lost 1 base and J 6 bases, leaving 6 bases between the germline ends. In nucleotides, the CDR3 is TGTGCCAGCAGCTTAGTGAGGGCCGGGGAGCTGTTTTTT. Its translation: CASSLVRAGELFF.

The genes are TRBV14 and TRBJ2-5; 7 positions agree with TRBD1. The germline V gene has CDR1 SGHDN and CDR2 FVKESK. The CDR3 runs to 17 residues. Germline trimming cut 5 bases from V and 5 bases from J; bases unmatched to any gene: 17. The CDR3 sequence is CASSESGTDFLLETQYF. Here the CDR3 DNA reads TGTGCCAGCAGCGAATCCGGGACAGATTTTTTGTTGGAGACCCAGTACTTC.

The CDR3 sequence: CASSHGQGYGYTF. The CDR3 nucleotides are TGTGCCAGCTCGCACGGGCAGGGCTATGGCTACACCTTC. The J gene is TRBJ1-2, the V gene TRBV19, with a weak D call TRBD1 (5 bases). The CDR3 consists of 13 residues. The ends were cut back, 9 bases at V and 4 bases at J, with 15 bases in the middle. Germline CDR1 and CDR2: LNHDA and SQIVND (reference sequence).

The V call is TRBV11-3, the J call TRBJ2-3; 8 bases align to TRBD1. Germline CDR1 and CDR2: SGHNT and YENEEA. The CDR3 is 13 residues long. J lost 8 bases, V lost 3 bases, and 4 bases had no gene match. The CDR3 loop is CASSLDRVGTQYF. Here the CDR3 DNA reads TGTGCCAGCAGCTTGGACAGGGTTGGTACGCAGTATTTT.

CDR3 coding DNA: TGCGCCAGCAGCCATGGGACAGTGGCCGGGGAGCTGTTTTTT. It specifies CASSHGTVAGELFF. J is TRBJ2-2 and V is TRBV5-1; 7 bases fit TRBD1. Germline V gene lookup returns CDR1 SGHRS and CDR2 YFSETQ. The J segment lost 6 bases and the V segment lost 4 bases, leaving 6 bases of the junction unmatched. The CDR3 contains 14 residues.

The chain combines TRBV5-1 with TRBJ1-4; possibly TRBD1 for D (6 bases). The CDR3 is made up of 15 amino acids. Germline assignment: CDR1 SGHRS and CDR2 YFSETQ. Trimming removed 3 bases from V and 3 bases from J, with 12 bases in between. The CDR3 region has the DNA TGCGCCAGCAGCTCAGGGGTTCCTGCTAATGAAAAACTGTTTTTT. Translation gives CASSSGVPANEKLFF.

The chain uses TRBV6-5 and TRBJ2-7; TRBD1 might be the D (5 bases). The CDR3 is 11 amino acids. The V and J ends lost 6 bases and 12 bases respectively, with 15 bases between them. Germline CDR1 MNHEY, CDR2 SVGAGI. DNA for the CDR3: TGTGCCAGCAGCTTCGGACAAGGTTGGTACTTC. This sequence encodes CASSFGQGWYF.

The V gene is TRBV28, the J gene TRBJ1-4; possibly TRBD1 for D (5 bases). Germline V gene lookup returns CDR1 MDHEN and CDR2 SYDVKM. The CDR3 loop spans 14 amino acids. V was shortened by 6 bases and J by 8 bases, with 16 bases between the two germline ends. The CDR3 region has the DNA TGTGCCAGCAGCGACCCCGGGGCGGGGGAAAAACTGTTTTTT. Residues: CASSDPGAGEKLFF.

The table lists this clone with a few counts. In nucleotides, the CDR3 is TGTGCCAGTAGTACCCCCTACAGGGGCCCTGAAGCTTTCTTT. Its translation is CASSTPYRGPEAFF. This sequence joins TRBV19 and TRBJ1-1; TRBD1 agrees at 7 bases. Germline values: CDR1 LNHDA, CDR2 SQIVND (reference sequence). This CDR3 is 14 amino acids long. The V gene end was trimmed by 4 bases and the J gene end by 6 bases; junction bases not matched to a gene: 8.

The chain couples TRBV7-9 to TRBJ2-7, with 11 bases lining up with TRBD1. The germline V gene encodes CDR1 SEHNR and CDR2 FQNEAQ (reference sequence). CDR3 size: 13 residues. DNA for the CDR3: TGTGCAAGCGGGGACAGGGGGGGTGGCGAGCAGTACTTC. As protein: CASGDRGGGEQYF.

The CDR3 spells CASNRSRGGRKGTEAFF. Here the CDR3 DNA reads TGTGCCAGCAACCGATCAAGGGGGGGCCGAAAGGGCACTGAAGCTTTCTTT. The rearrangement uses TRBV7-8 and TRBJ1-1; D possibly corresponds to TRBD1 (6 bases). CDR1 is SGHVS, CDR2 FQNEAQ, per germline. The V end was cut by 7 bases, the J end by 4 bases, with 25 bases between. The CDR3 is 17 amino acids.

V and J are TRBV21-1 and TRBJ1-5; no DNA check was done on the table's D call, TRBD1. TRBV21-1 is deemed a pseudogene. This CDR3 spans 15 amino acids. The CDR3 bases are TGTGCCAGCAGCGCCTCGACACAGTGGATCAAGCCCCAGCATTTT. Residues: CASSASTQWIKPQHF.

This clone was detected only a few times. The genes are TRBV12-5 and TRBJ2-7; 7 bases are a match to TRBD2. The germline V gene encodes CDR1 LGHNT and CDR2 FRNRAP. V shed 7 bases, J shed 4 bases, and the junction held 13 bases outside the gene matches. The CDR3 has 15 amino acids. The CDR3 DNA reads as TGTGCTAGTGCCGACCCCAGCGGGACTCATTACGAGCAGTACTTC. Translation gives CASADPSGTHYEQYF. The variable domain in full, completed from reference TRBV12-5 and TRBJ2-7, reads DARVTQTPRHKVTEMGQEVTMRCQPILGHNTVFWYRQTMMQGLELLAYFRNRAPLDDSGMPKDRFSAEMPDATLATLKIQPSEPRDSAVYFCASADPSGTHYEQYFGPGTRLTVT.

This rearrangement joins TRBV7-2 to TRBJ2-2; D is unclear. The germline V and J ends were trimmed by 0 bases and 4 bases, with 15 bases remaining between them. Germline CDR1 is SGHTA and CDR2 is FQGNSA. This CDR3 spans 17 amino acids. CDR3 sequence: CASSLAQVHASTGELFF. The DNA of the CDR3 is TGTGCCAGCAGCTTAGCGCAGGTCCATGCGAGCACCGGGGAGCTGTTTTTT.

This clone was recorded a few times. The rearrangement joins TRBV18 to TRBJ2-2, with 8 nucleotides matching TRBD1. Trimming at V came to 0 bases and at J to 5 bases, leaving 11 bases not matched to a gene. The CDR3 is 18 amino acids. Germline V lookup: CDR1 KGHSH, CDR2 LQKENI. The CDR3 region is CASSPPTITGGRTGELFF. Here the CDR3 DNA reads TGTGCCAGCTCACCACCGACTATTACAGGGGGTAGGACCGGGGAGCTGTTTTTT.